This section outlines one TCR beta chain sequence together with its context. Its antigen is still unknown. The CDR3 extends over 13 amino acids. Germline V gene data show CDR1 as SNHLY and CDR2 as FYNNEI. The V end lost 3 bases, the J end lost 7 bases, and 13 bases lay between the germline ends. The planned depth of sequencing spanned 1 in 200,000 to 1 in 1 million T cells. The assay was immunoSEQ multiplex PCR, and TCRdb's table has in-frame clones only and misses some. This table holds about 140,000 clones, 65% to 85% found once. TCR beta libraries used approximately 1.8 micrograms of genomic DNA from cryopreserved PBMCs. This sample was included in a study of cytotoxic CD8 clonotypes in ibrutinib-treated CLL. Study-level information: Once patients had received a median 12 months of treatment, range 6 to 36, response samples were obtained.

Study-wide points: Public clonotypes (which were uncommon) either contracted or remained stable on treatment.

The chain employs TRBV2 and TRBJ2-7; D uncertain. Sequences were derived from PBMCs, sampled after 36 months of ibrutinib treatment. This clonotype was sampled from a human donor with chronic lymphocytic leukemia. The CDR3 DNA follows: TGTGCCAGCAGTGATCGAGCGCCGGGTGAGCAGTACTTC. Encoded protein: CASSDRAPGEQYF.